The clone carrying this TCR beta chain was counted a few times. Its matching antigen is unknown. 5'RACE with constant-segment primers yielded barcoded, UMI-tagged TCR alpha and TCR beta cDNA libraries. One entry per CDR3 protein results from TCRdb running MiXCR on the 5' RACE reads. The sample includes hundreds of thousands of distinct CDR3 sequences, just under 20% of them seen just once. These data come from a study of T-cell memory formation after mild COVID-19. Whole-study results and caveats: CD4+ contracting clones lay mainly in CM and EM, CD8+ ones in EMRA. Contracting clones from day 15 to 85 showed balanced CD4/CD8; later expanders favored CD4+.

The germline gives CDR1 LGHDT, CDR2 YNNKEL (reference sequence). Trimming removed 0 bases from V and 6 bases from J, with 7 bases in between. CDR3 length: 13 amino acids. The sequence was collected from a man in his late teens or twenties who had mild COVID-19 (a few samples of this study predate the infection). Cell type and time point are not known. The chain joins TRBV3-1 to TRBJ2-3; D uncertain. Sequenced: PBMCs or a T cell subset sorted from them (not recorded which). The CDR3 reads CASSQDVGDTQYF. For the CDR3, the DNA is TGTGCCAGCAGCCAAGACGTCGGCGATACGCAGTATTTT.